The clone carrying this T cell receptor beta chain showed up just once. The data are from a study of control samples from healthy donors and cancer patients. The CDR3 has 15 amino acids. Trimming removed 4 bases at V and 8 bases at J, with 19 bases between. Germline V gene lookup returns CDR1 KGHDR and CDR2 SFDVKD. Sequenced by immunoSEQ multiplex PCR; TCRdb stores in-frame clones only, minus some. The sample includes more than 100,000 clones, approximately 89% of them seen just once. Material: blood. The TCR was taken from a man aged 35-49 years in good health. The chain uses TRBV24-1 and TRBJ1-2; a weak D match, TRBD1 (5 bases). Written as DNA, the CDR3 is TGTGCCACCAGTGACCAGGGACGGAGCCTCGAGGGCTACACCTTC. Amino acids: CATSDQGRSLEGYTF.